Listed here is a single TCR beta chain. It has no known antigen specificity. One base away there is no much larger clone; base qualities are not given. At diagnosis, tumor, uninvolved tumor-adjacent lung and peripheral blood were collected and then preserved as a mix of FFPE and fresh-frozen material. For TCR repertoire profiling, blood samples were analyzed as peripheral blood mononuclear cells. The CDR3 starts with the cysteine, ends with the phenylalanine, and has 14 residues. The only DNA kept is the CDR3, 42 bases in frame from the first base. The germline V gene supplies CDR1 MNHEY and CDR2 SVGAGI. V has 6 bases trimmed and J has 0 bases trimmed; junction bases matching no gene number 5. TCR beta CDR3 regions were sequenced from DNA using the immunoSEQ Assay. As for how the authors treated the data: To compute T cell density, TCR beta template counts were normalized to usable DNA, which was estimated by amplifying housekeeping genes. Richness was estimated using the preseqR package, with extrapolation to 400,000 templates for PBMC samples and to 120,000 templates for tissue samples. Clonality was calculated as one minus Pielou's evenness. Tissue-enriched TCRs were identified by differential abundance testing using productive amino-acid clonotypes, minimum total count 5 and alpha 0.1. Repertoire overlap between compartments was quantified with the Jaccard Index and Morisita Overlap Index. TCR beta CDR3s were clustered by GLIPH together with public tetramer-defined viral CDR3s, and at least three viral sequences plus V-gene enrichment were required for viral motifs. This immuneACCESS table, as held by TCRdb, lists in-frame sequences with V and J called but not all clones. Of the missing ones, under half trace to an unresolved V gene in checked studies; the others have no known cause. The D gene and trimming were derived from the DNA, and the V and J assignments and clone size from that table. The table for this sample lists 25,000 or so clones; more than 75% of them were counted only once. The ten largest clones add up to over 5% of the sample.

The source of the sample is a study of T cells in localized non-small cell lung cancer (dated by TCRdb to 2020 to 2022). Turning to the overall study: The study analyzed T cell repertoires of 236 early-stage NSCLC patients, comparing tumors and uninvolved tumor-adjacent lungs. The cohort comprised some 240 treatment-naïve NSCLC patients with resected, localized lung tumors. A mean age of around 66 years was recorded for the NSCLC patients, of whom roughly 130 were male and 107 were female. Study-level results and caveats: Higher T cell density in blood was associated with longer overall survival, whereas higher clonality in adjacent lung was associated with shorter survival. Uninvolved tumor-adjacent lung showed the highest T cell clonality, higher than tumor, which suggests more focused antigenic responses in the adjacent lung. Since the design was exploratory, TCR variables were selected using unadjusted p-values with no false-discovery rate correction. Multi-region tumor sequencing was not performed, so intratumor heterogeneity could not be excluded. A median of about 50 of the top 100 tumor clones turned up in the paired uninvolved adjacent lung, and fewer than 35 of those clones also ranked among the top 100 of that same adjacent lung.

The material sequenced was PBMCs, taken before any cancer treatment. The source of this sequence is a man aged 35 to 70 with stage II lung adenocarcinoma. Recombination linked TRBV6-5 to TRBJ2-7; a stretch of 7 junction bases matches TRBD1. The CDR3 protein is CASSRDRSSYEQYF. Read as DNA, the sequence is TGTGCCAGCAGCCGGGACAGAAGCTCCTACGAGCAGTACTTC.